The clone carrying this T cell receptor (beta chain) was found a few times. The antigen remains undetermined. The sample is drawn from a study of beta chain features in type 1 diabetes. Expressed TCRB transcripts were sequenced because the isolated RNA had all been reverse transcribed beforehand. Sequencing was performed with immunoSEQ multiplex PCR; in TCRdb, only in-frame clones are kept and a portion is missing. Among about 700,000 clones, 13% were seen once, and the ten largest hold less than 0.025%. Trimming took 0 bases from V and 11 from J, leaving 10 bases between them. CDR3 length: 12 residues. Germline V gives CDR1 MGHRA, CDR2 YSYEKL. Notes on the study in general: Among all four CD4+ subsets, Type 1 diabetes patients had TCRB CDR3s that were moderately but significantly shorter.

The receptor was isolated from a man between 18 and 29 years old with type 1 diabetes. The material sequenced was naive CD4+ T cells from blood. The chain recombines TRBV4-1 with TRBJ1-1, with D unresolved. The CDR3 bases are TGCGCCAGCAGCCAAGATCGAGCGGGTGCTTTCTTT. Protein sequence: CASSQDRAGAFF.